This T cell receptor (beta chain) originates from a study of human T cells and chemical hapten exposure (dated by TCRdb to the early 2020s). For the study in its entirety: For sensitization, 2% DPC in acetone was applied to a 2 cm by 2 cm area of upper inner arm skin. Patch testing on the upper back used Finn chambers containing 0.01% DPC, with scoring done after 6 days according to International Contact Dermatitis Research Group standards. Weekly therapeutic DPC doses were additionally applied to the scalp of patients throughout the approximately 25-week study period. This study followed changes in the peripheral blood TCR repertoire in vivo during primary and secondary sensitization of alopecia patients to the hapten diphenylcyclopropenone (DPC). Most of the patients in the cohort were female, and the cohort covered alopecia areata with under or over 50% scalp involvement, alopecia totalis and alopecia universalis. For TCR sequencing, blood came from 25 to 35 alopecia patients at anywhere from one to four time points (pre-sensitization, 2, 6 and 24 weeks). Blood samples were taken from patients before sensitization (week 0) and then at 2, 6 and about 24 weeks after DPC sensitization. Libraries were pooled for sequencing, and variation in per-sample TCR yields was attributed mainly to small differences in library volumes within the pool. Here is what the overall study found, with its caveats: All patients had alopecia, a presumed autoimmune disease, so their immune response might differ from that of healthy individuals. DPC sensitization did not change the number of TCRs with a frequency above 1 in 1000, and there was no evidence of changes in global repertoire structure. Expanded TCRs formed significantly more large CDR3 similarity clusters than pre-sensitization or healthy control sets, consistent with antigen-driven responses. A positive correlation was found between the number of PT1 expanded TCRs and patch test score, with significance reached at thresholds 8, 16 and 32 but not 4. After repeated subsampling, changes were observed in the strength of the expansion versus patch-test correlation and in the threshold at which the correlation became significant.

Libraries were made using RACE. These reads were obtained on a NextSeq 500. Library preparation attached unique molecular identifiers to individual cDNA molecules for quantitative, reproducible TCR counting. For every blood RNA sample, sequencing covered both the TCR alpha and TCR beta chains. The paper's data handling went like this. Samples had a median of about 96,000 TCRs, with a range from roughly 20,000 to 700,000. V, J and CDR3 annotation of the TCR reads was performed with the Decombinator software suite. For the PS versus PT1 abundance plots, all samples were subsampled to the same number of TCRs (28,000). TCRs were defined as expanded if absent before sensitization and observed at least eight times at the 2-week time point. TCRdb ran its own pipeline on the public reads, namely fastp trimming at Q25 and MiXCR clone calling, and kept in-frame beta chains. Entries are consolidated by CDR3 protein sequence, retaining the most common genes and DNA. The V and J calls and clone size come from TCRdb's table, not from the authors' own analysis. The sample contains roughly 53,000 distinct CDR3 sequences, 9% to 10% of them found a single time. The biggest ten clones account for around 17% of the sample.

The intended sense of this specimen's time point label: patch test 3, about 24 weeks after DPC sensitization. This specimen's treatment or condition label, interpreted: therapeutic diphenylcyclopropenone sensitization with weekly scalp DPC. At every patch-test visit, the blood draw took place before the patch test was put on. Patients were considered eligible if aged 18 to 70, diagnosed with alopecia and deemed suitable for DPC therapy, and patients were excluded if pregnant. Unfractionated whole blood was collected in Tempus Blood RNA tubes, and total RNA was extracted from that blood. Taken from cysteine to phenylalanine, the CDR3 has 16 residues. The only DNA kept is the CDR3, 48 bases in frame from the first base. The germline V gene supplies CDR1 SGHRS and CDR2 YFSETQ. Trimming at the junction amounts to 2 bases on V and 5 bases on J, and the germline ends lie 20 bases apart. This clonotype appeared many times. Its antigen remains undetermined. No qualities accompany the bases; no much larger clone lies one base away.

This TCR was recovered from a woman in her thirties or forties with alopecia areata. Some clones in this sample may be carry-over from other donors' samples. The chain uses TRBV5-1 and TRBJ2-7; the D gene is possibly TRBD1, with 5 bases matching. The sample here was whole blood, taken in connection with sensitization to the hapten diphenylcyclopropenone (DPC). The sequence in DNA is TGCGCCAGCAGCTTTCCCCCGCAGGGTGGTCCGAACGAGCAGTACTTC. It translates to CASSFPPQGGPNEQYF.